This T cell receptor (beta chain) comes out of a study of T cells in Graves' hyperthyroidism and ophthalmopathy. The CDR3 length is 14 residues. Germline V lookup: CDR1 MGHRA, CDR2 YSYEKL. V lost 11 bases and J lost 4; bases outside the gene matches: 8. The CDR3 regions of TCR beta were amplified from RNA transcripts. The HTBI primer set was used in a first-round RT-PCR of the TCR CDR3. TCRdb recomputed calls from the multiplex PCR reads with MiXCR, one row per CDR3 protein. The sample includes around 350,000 distinct CDR3 sequences, 19% of them seen just once. This clonotype was counted only a few times.

This chain joins TRBV4-1 and TRBJ1-1, with 12 bases fitting TRBD1. Specimen: blood. This TCR was recovered from a woman in her late teens or twenties with Graves' hyperthyroidism. The CDR3 here is CAAAGTGGRTEAFF. The CDR3 bases are TGCGCCGCCGCGGGGACAGGGGGCCGCACTGAAGCTTTCTTT.